This TCR beta chain was found in a study of technical replicates of blood from several donors. V gave up 2 bases and J gave up 4 bases; unmatched junction bases: 8. The CDR3 extends over 15 amino acids. Germline-derived CDR1 and CDR2 are SQVTM and ANQGSEA. The method was immunoSEQ multiplex PCR; TCRdb's version includes in-frame clones alone and lacks a portion of them. This table has 65,000 to 85,000 clones, about 92% appearing once. The V gene is TRBV29-1, the J gene TRBJ2-5; 9 bases map to TRBD2. Material: T cells isolated from PBMCs. The TCR comes from a human donor in good health. CDR3 in DNA: TGCAGCGTTGAATGGCTAGCGGGACGGGCAGAGACCCAGTACTTC. This translates into CSVEWLAGRAETQYF.